These 2 T cell receptor beta chains originate from one sample sequenced in a study of cytomegalovirus exposure and HLA in healthy donors. TCRdb's table, derived via immunoSEQ multiplex PCR, lists solely in-frame clones and lacks some. The sample has roughly 140,000 clones, 85% to 90% seen once. Sequencing was performed on PBMCs. The receptors shown here come from a woman aged 18-29 years in good health and CMV-seropositive.

The V call is TRBV5-1, the J call TRBJ2-2, with D unclear. The V end was cut by 0 bases, the J end by 1 base, with 7 bases between. Germline CDR1 reads SGHRS; CDR2 reads YFSETQ. CDR3 length: 15 amino acids. For the CDR3, the DNA is TGCGCCAGCAGCTTGGACGCCAGGAACACCGGGGAGCTGTTTTTT. Its translation is CASSLDARNTGELFF. The variable domain in full, completed from reference TRBV5-1 and TRBJ2-2, reads KAGVTQTPRYLIKTRGQQVTLSCSPISGHRSVSWYQQTPGQGLQFLFEYFSETQRNKGNFPGRFSGRQFSNSRSEMNVSTLELGDSALYLCASSLDARNTGELFFGEGSRLTVL.

Only one count was recorded for this clone. The V call is TRBV5-1, the J call TRBJ2-1, with 13 bases identical to TRBD2. The CDR3 consists of 17 residues. Per the germline V gene, CDR1 is SGHRS and CDR2 is YFSETQ. Trimming removed 2 bases from V and 6 bases from J; junction bases left unmatched: 8. The DNA for the CDR3 is TGCGCCAGCAGCTTCCGCAAGGGACTAGCGGGGCGCAATGAGCAGTTCTTC. Protein sequence: CASSFRKGLAGRNEQFF.